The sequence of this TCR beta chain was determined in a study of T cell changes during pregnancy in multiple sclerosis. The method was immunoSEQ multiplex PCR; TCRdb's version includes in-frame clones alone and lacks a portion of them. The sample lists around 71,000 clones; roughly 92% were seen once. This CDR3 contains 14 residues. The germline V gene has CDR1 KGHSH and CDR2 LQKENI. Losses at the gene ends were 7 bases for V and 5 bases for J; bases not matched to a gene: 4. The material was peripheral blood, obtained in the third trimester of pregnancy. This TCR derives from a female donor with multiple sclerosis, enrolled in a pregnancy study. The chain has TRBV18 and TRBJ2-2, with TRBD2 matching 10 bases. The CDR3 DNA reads TGTGCCAGCTGGAGAGCGGGAGGGACCGGGGAGCTGTTTTTT. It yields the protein CASWRAGGTGELFF. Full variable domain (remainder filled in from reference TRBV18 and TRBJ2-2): NAGVMQNPRHLVRRRGQEARLRCSPMKGHSHVYWYRQLPEEGLKFMVYLQKENIIDESGMPKERFSAEFPKEGPSILRIQQVVRGDSAAYFCASWRAGGTGELFFGEGSRLTVL.